What follows are 10 T cell receptor beta chains derived from one specimen sequenced in a study of shared clonotypes between healthy human individuals. Sequencing was performed with immunoSEQ multiplex PCR; in TCRdb, only in-frame clones are kept and a portion is missing. The sample carries millions of clones, around nine tenths recorded once. Sequencing used naive CD4+ T cells sorted from blood. Subset defined: CD45RA+ positively selected. Every receptor here comes from a man younger than 30 in good health.

V and J are TRBV20-1 and TRBJ2-1, with D tentatively TRBD2 (6 bases). Germline lookup yields CDR1 DFQATT and CDR2 SNEGSKA (reference sequence). Trimming shortened V by 6 bases and J by 10 bases, and 13 bases separated the two germline ends. The CDR3 runs to 11 residues. The CDR3 coding sequence is TGCAGTGCCCGTGGACTACCCGAGCAGTTCTTC. It is translated as CSARGLPEQFF.

Regarding this clone: An end of the junction does not agree with germline; a read error may underlie this. The rearrangement joins TRBV28 to TRBJ2-7; D remains unclear. CDR3 length: 13 amino acids. Germline values: CDR1 MDHEN, CDR2 SYDVKM. This CDR3 reads CASSSPTWVQQNF. DNA of the CDR3: TGTGCCAGCAGTTCTCCGACTTGGGTTCAACAGAACTTC.

CDR3 sequence: CAWSRTGPSSGNTIYF. In DNA form, the CDR3 reads TGTGCCTGGAGTAGGACAGGGCCAAGCTCTGGAAACACCATATATTTT. V usage is TRBV30 and J usage is TRBJ1-3, with 8 bases matching TRBD1. V was pared by 2 bases and J by 0 bases, with 6 bases of the junction left unmatched. This CDR3 is built from 16 residues. CDR1 and CDR2 from the germline V gene are GTSNPN and SVGIG (reference sequence). The full variable domain, in which reference TRBV30 and TRBJ1-3 provide the parts outside the CDR3, is SQTIHQWPATLVQPVGSPLSLECTVEGTSNPNLYWYRQAAGRGLQLLFYSVGIGQISSEVPQNLSASRPQDRQFILSSKKLLLSDSGFYLCAWSRTGPSSGNTIYFGEGSWLTVV.

On this clone itself: Different DNA sequences within this sample yield the same CDR3. V usage is TRBV5-1 and J usage is TRBJ2-7; no firm D call. V was clipped by 0 bases and J by 2 bases, with 12 bases between them. The CDR3 sequence is 15 residues long. Germline V CDR1 and CDR2: SGHRS, YFSETQ. CDR3 sequence (DNA): TGCGCCAGCAGCTTGGCGGGCGACCGAGCCTACGAGCAGTACTTC. As protein: CASSLAGDRAYEQYF.

This sequence joins TRBV7-8 and TRBJ1-1; D remains unclear. The CDR3 has 11 amino acids. Between the trimmed V and J ends, which lost 7 bases and 0 bases, there was a span of 3 bases. Germline CDR1 and CDR2: SGHVS and FQNEAQ. CDR3 coding DNA: TGTGCCAGCACACTGAACACTGAAGCTTTCTTT. This sequence encodes CASTLNTEAFF. Full variable domain (rest looked up from reference TRBV7-8 and TRBJ1-1): GAGVSQSPRYKVAKRGQDVALRCDPISGHVSLFWYQQALGQGPEFLTYFQNEAQLDKSGLPSDRFFAERPEGSVSTLKIQRTQQEDSAVYLCASTLNTEAFFGQGTRLTVV.

The chain links TRBV6-1 to TRBJ2-2; no definite D call. Trimming cost V 1 base and J 2 bases, with 5 bases left between them. Germline V lookup: CDR1 MNHNS, CDR2 SASEGT. The CDR3 length is 14 residues. CDR3 bases: TGTGCCAGCAGTGAAGGGCAAAACACCGGGGAGCTGTTTTTT. Encoded protein: CASSEGQNTGELFF.

The chain carries TRBV19 and TRBJ2-2, with D possibly matching TRBD2 (5 bases). The CDR3 has 14 amino acids. The V and J ends lost 5 bases and 5 bases respectively, with 12 bases between them. CDR1 is LNHDA, CDR2 SQIVND, per germline (reference sequence). The CDR3 sequence: CASSVRGGTGELFF. CDR3 in DNA: TGTGCCAGTAGTGTACGGGGTGGGACCGGGGAGCTGTTTTTT.

This rearrangement joins TRBV11-3 to TRBJ1-2; 8 nucleotides match TRBD1. The CDR3 length is 17 residues. V gave up 5 bases and J gave up 1 base; unmatched junction bases: 12. Germline-derived CDR1 and CDR2 are SGHNT and YENEEA. The CDR3 reads CASSPRTGCSFNYGYTF. Written as DNA, the CDR3 is TGTGCCAGCAGCCCACGGACAGGGTGTTCTTTTAACTATGGCTACACCTTC.

This chain links TRBV4-1 with TRBJ1-2; 7 nucleotides agree with TRBD1. Trimming removed 1 base from V and 6 bases from J; junction bases left unmatched: 5. This CDR3 comprises 14 residues. The germline gives CDR1 MGHRA, CDR2 YSYEKL. The CDR3 nucleotides are TGCGCCAGCAGCCAAGTTGGAGACAGGGATGGCTACACCTTC. Protein: CASSQVGDRDGYTF.

The rearrangement links TRBV19 to TRBJ1-2; no definite D call. CDR1 LNHDA and CDR2 SQIVND come from the germline V gene (reference sequence). This CDR3 region has 16 residues. Trimming took 2 bases from V and 8 from J, leaving 21 bases between them. CDR3 sequence (DNA): TGTGCCAGTAGTATACACCTTCGGACCCAACCTCAAGGCTACACCTTC. Its translation: CASSIHLRTQPQGYTF.